These 14 T cell receptor beta chains were sequenced from one sample in a study of T cell changes during pregnancy in multiple sclerosis. Assay used: immunoSEQ multiplex PCR; TCRdb lists only in-frame clones, some missing. The sample holds around 80,000 clones, approximately 90% seen once. This specimen was peripheral blood, taken before pregnancy. The receptors shown here come from a female donor with multiple sclerosis, enrolled in a pregnancy study.

A single count supports this clone. The chain combines TRBV19 with TRBJ1-5; the D gene is possibly TRBD1 (6 bases). The ends were cut back, 3 bases at V and 4 bases at J, with 10 bases in the middle. The germline CDR1 and CDR2 sequences are LNHDA and SQIVND (reference sequence). CDR3 length equals 14 residues. CDR3 in DNA: TGTGCCAGTAGTATCAGGGGAGGGAATCAGCCCCAGCATTTT. Its translation: CASSIRGGNQPQHF.

The chain joins TRBV10-2 to TRBJ1-1; D unclear. CDR1 and CDR2 from the germline V gene are WSHSY and SAAADI. Trimming shortened V by 3 bases and J by 10 bases, and 12 bases separated the two germline ends. This CDR3 comprises 12 residues. CDR3 nucleotide sequence: TGCGCCAGCAGTGACCTGGACTGGGGAGCTTTCTTT. Its translation is CASSDLDWGAFF.

The chain couples TRBV7-2 to TRBJ1-3, with TRBD1 matching 8 bases. V was pared by 3 bases and J by 0 bases, with 7 bases of the junction left unmatched. This CDR3 has 17 amino acids. CDR1 and CDR2 from the germline V gene are SGHTA and FQGNSA. CDR3 residues: CASSFIVDRGSGNTIYF. For the CDR3, the DNA is TGTGCCAGCAGCTTTATAGTTGACAGGGGCTCTGGAAACACCATATATTTT. Using reference TRBV7-2 and TRBJ1-3 for the parts outside the CDR3, the full variable domain is GAGVSQSPSNKVTEKGKDVELRCDPISGHTALYWYRQSLGQGLEFLIYFQGNSAPDKSGLPSDRFSAERTGGSVSTLTIQRTQQEDSAVYLCASSFIVDRGSGNTIYFGEGSWLTVV.

The gene calls are TRBV7-9 and TRBJ2-2; TRBD1 might be the D (5 bases). The CDR3 spans 13 residues. Deletions cut 7 bases from V and 6 bases from J, with 12 bases between. Germline V gene lookup returns CDR1 SEHNR and CDR2 FQNEAQ (reference sequence). CDR3 nucleotide sequence: TGTGCCAGCAAAGGCAGGGTTGCCGGGGAGCTGTTTTTT. Translating gives CASKGRVAGELFF.

The chain combines TRBV5-1 with TRBJ2-3; 8 bases agree with TRBD1. In germline, CDR1 is SGHRS, CDR2 YFSETQ. J was trimmed by 8 bases and V by 5 bases; bases with no gene match: 13. The CDR3 has 15 amino acids. CDR3 sequence (DNA): TGCGCCAGCAGTAACTGGACAGGGCGAGGGGGTACGCAGTATTTT. Translation gives CASSNWTGRGGTQYF.

CDR3 amino acids: CATSRITWGKEGVTDTQYF. In nucleotides, the CDR3 is TGTGCCACCAGCCGCATCACGTGGGGAAAGGAAGGGGTCACAGATACGCAGTATTTT. The chain uses TRBV15 and TRBJ2-3, with TRBD1 as a possible D gene (5 bases). Trimming cost V 5 bases and J 2 bases, with 26 bases left between them. CDR3 length: 19 residues. Germline V gene sequence: CDR1 LNHNV, CDR2 YYDKDF (reference sequence).

This chain uses TRBV7-9 with TRBJ1-2; possible D gene TRBD1, 5 bases. Trimming left V 5 bases short and J 4 bases short, with 17 bases between. The CDR3 is 15 residues long. Germline V lookup: CDR1 SEHNR, CDR2 FQNEAQ (reference sequence). The CDR3 sequence is CASSPLVGALYGYTF. The CDR3 DNA sequence: TGTGCCAGCAGCCCGCTAGTAGGGGCGCTCTATGGCTACACCTTC.

The rearrangement links TRBV15 to TRBJ2-5; tentatively, D is TRBD2 (6 bases). Per the germline V gene, CDR1 is LNHNV and CDR2 is YYDKDF (reference sequence). V was shortened by 5 bases and J by 5 bases, with 15 bases between the two germline ends. The CDR3 runs 14 residues. Written as DNA, the CDR3 is TGTGCCACCAGCGGGGCGGGACTTCGGGAGACCCAGTACTTC. Encoded protein: CATSGAGLRETQYF.

V gene TRBV29-1 combines with J gene TRBJ2-2, with 9 positions matching TRBD1. Germline V gene lookup returns CDR1 SQVTM and CDR2 ANQGSEA. With 2 bases clipped from V and 4 bases from J, the junction kept 5 bases outside the gene matches. The CDR3 contains 15 residues. The CDR3 DNA follows: TGCAGCGTTGAACCACGGGACAGGGCCACCGGGGAGCTGTTTTTT. This codes for CSVEPRDRATGELFF.

This clone appeared once. CDR3 sequence: CASSLGTFGGTQYF. CDR3 in DNA: TGTGCCAGCAGTCTCGGGACTTTTGGGGGGACCCAGTACTTC. The V and J genes are TRBV27 and TRBJ2-5, with a tentative D call TRBD2 (6 bases). Germline CDR1 reads MNHEY; CDR2 reads SMNVEV (reference sequence). The CDR3 has 14 amino acids. Trimming took off 5 bases at V and 7 bases at J, with 17 bases between the two ends.

This clone was recorded only once. The chain uses TRBV29-1 and TRBJ1-4; unclear D gene. V lost 0 bases and J 8 bases, leaving 10 bases between the germline ends. CDR3 length: 13 amino acids. In germline, CDR1 is SQVTM, CDR2 ANQGSEA. The CDR3 coding sequence is TGCAGCGTTGAAGATGGAGCGAGAGAAAAACTGTTTTTT. Translating it yields CSVEDGAREKLFF.

The V call is TRBV9, the J call TRBJ1-1; D not resolved. Trimming removed 0 bases from V and 1 base from J, with 7 bases in between. The CDR3 runs to 14 residues. The germline V gene encodes CDR1 SGDLS and CDR2 YYNGEE. CDR3 bases: TGTGCCAGCAGCGTAGGACTCTCGAACACTGAAGCTTTCTTT. This sequence encodes CASSVGLSNTEAFF.

This chain joins TRBV5-1 and TRBJ1-4; TRBD1 is a possible D gene (5 bases). CDR1 SGHRS and CDR2 YFSETQ come from the germline V gene. The CDR3 extends over 14 amino acids. The V end lost 2 bases, the J end lost 7 bases, and 12 bases lay between the germline ends. The CDR3 loop reads CASSLAGGGEKLFF. CDR3 nucleotide sequence: TGCGCCAGCAGCTTAGCGGGGGGAGGTGAAAAACTGTTTTTT.

With regard to this clone: The sample has other DNA sequences that encode this CDR3 too. The chain uses TRBV9 and TRBJ2-1, with TRBD1 as a possible D gene (5 bases). The CDR3 runs to 14 residues. From germline, CDR1 is SGDLS and CDR2 YYNGEE. V was clipped by 4 bases and J by 2 bases, with 10 bases between them. CDR3 in amino acids: CASSPRDTYNEQFF. The CDR3 DNA reads as TGTGCCAGCAGCCCCAGGGATACCTACAATGAGCAGTTCTTC.